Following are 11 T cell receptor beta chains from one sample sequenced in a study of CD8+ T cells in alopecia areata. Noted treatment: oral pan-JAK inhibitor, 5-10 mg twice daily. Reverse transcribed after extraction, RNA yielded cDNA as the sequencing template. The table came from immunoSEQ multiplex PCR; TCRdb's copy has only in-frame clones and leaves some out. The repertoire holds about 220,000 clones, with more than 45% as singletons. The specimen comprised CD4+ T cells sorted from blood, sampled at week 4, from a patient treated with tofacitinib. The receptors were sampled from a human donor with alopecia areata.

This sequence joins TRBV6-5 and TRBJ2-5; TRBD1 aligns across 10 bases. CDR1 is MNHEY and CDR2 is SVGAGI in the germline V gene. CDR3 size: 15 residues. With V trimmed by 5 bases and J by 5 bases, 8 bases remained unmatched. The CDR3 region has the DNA TGTGCCAGCAGTCCTGACAGGGGGCTACGGGAGACCCAGTACTTC. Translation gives CASSPDRGLRETQYF.

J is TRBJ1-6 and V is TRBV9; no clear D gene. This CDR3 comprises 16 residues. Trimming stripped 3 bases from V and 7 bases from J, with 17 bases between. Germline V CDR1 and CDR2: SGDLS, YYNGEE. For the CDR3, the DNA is TGTGCCAGCAGCGCCACGGGCGGGAGGAGCAATTCACCCCTCCACTTT. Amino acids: CASSATGGRSNSPLHF. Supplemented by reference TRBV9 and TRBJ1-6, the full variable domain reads DSGVTQTPKHLITATGQRVTLRCSPRSGDLSVYWYQQSLDQGLQFLIQYYNGEERAKGNILERFSAQQFPDLHSELNLSSLELGDSALYFCASSATGGRSNSPLHFGNGTRLTVT.

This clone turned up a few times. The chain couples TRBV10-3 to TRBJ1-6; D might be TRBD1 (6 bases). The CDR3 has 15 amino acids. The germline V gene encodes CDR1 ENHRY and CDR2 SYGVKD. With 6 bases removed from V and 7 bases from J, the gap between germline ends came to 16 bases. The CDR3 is CAIRFGDMGNSPLHF. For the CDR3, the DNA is TGTGCCATCAGGTTCGGGGACATGGGGAATTCACCCCTCCACTTT.

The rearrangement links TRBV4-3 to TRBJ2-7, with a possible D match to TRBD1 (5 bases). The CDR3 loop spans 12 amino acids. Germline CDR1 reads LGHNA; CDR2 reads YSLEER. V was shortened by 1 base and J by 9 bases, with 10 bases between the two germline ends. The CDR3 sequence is CASSQGWGPQYF. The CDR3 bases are TGCGCCAGCAGCCAAGGGTGGGGCCCGCAGTACTTC.

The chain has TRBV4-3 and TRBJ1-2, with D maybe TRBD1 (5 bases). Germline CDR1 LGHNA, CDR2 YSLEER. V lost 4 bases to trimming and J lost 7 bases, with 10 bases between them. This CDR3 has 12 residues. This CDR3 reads CASSRSGRGYTF. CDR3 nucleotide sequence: TGCGCCAGCAGCCGGTCGGGGCGTGGCTACACCTTC.

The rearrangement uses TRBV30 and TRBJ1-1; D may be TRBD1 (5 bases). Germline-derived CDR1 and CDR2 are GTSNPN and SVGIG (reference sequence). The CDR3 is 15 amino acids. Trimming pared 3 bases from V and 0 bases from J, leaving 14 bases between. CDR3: CAWSGSDILNTEAFF. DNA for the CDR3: TGTGCCTGGAGCGGTTCGGACATCTTGAACACTGAAGCTTTCTTT.

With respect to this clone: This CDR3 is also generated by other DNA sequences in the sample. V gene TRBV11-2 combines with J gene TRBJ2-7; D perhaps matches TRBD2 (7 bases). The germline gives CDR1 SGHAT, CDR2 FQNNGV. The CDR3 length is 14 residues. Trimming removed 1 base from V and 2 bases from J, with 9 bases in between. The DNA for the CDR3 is TGTGCCAGCAGCTTAGCGGGGGGCCCCTACGAGCAGTACTTC. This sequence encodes CASSLAGGPYEQYF. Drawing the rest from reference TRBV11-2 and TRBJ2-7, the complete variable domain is EAGVAQSPRYKIIEKRQSVAFWCNPISGHATLYWYQQILGQGPKLLIQFQNNGVVDDSQLPKDRFSAERLKGVDSTLKIQPAKLEDSAVYLCASSLAGGPYEQYFGPGTRLTVT.

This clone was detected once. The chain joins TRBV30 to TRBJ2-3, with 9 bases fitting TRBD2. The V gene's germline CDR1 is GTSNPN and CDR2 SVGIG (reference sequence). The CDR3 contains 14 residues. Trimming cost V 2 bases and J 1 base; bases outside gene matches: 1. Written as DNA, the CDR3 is TGTGCCTGGAGTCGACTAGCGGGCACAGATACGCAGTATTTT. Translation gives CAWSRLAGTDTQYF.

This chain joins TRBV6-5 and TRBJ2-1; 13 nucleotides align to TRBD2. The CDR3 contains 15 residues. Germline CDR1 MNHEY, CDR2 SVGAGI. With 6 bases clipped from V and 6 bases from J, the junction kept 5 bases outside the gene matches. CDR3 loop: CASSRLAGGSNEQFF. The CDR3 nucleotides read TGTGCCAGCAGCCGACTAGCGGGGGGTTCCAATGAGCAGTTCTTC.

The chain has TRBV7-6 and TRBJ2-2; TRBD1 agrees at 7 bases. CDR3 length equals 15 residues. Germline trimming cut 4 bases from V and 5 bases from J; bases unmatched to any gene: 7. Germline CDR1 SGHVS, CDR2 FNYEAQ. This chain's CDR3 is CASSSANRGTGELFF. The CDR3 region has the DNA TGTGCCAGCAGCTCCGCCAACAGGGGAACCGGGGAGCTGTTTTTT.

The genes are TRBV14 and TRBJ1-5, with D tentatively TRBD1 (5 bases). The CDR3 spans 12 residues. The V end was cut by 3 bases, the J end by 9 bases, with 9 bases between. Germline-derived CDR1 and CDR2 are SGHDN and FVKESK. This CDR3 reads CASSHPQGPQHF. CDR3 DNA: TGTGCCAGCAGCCACCCCCAGGGGCCCCAGCATTTT.